Following are 2 T cell receptor beta chains from one sample sequenced in a study of graft-versus-host responses after intestinal transplantation. Antigen specificity for these receptors is unknown. TCRdb's copy holds only in-frame clones and misses some; the assay was immunoSEQ multiplex PCR. The repertoire holds roughly 96,000 clones, with 90% to 95% as singletons. Sequenced material: unstimulated CD8+ T cells sorted from spleen or lymph node cells, taken before intestinal transplant. The receptors derive from a human donor who received an intestinal transplant.

Comments on this clone: This same CDR3 is encoded by further DNA sequences in the sample. V gene TRBV7-3 combines with J gene TRBJ2-1; 11 nucleotides agree with TRBD2. The CDR3 extends over 13 amino acids. V shed 5 bases, J shed 8 bases, and the junction held 2 bases outside the gene matches. In germline, CDR1 is SGHTA, CDR2 FQGTGA. The CDR3 is CASSLAGGHEQFF. The CDR3 DNA is TGTGCCAGCAGCCTAGCGGGAGGACATGAGCAGTTCTTC.

This chain connects TRBV11-2 to TRBJ1-4; D remains ambiguous. V was cut by 2 bases and J by 3 bases, with 10 bases left in between. This CDR3 region has 15 residues. CDR1 is SGHAT, CDR2 FQNNGV, per germline. The CDR3 spells CASSLWGAPNEKLFF. CDR3 DNA: TGTGCCAGCAGCTTATGGGGAGCCCCTAATGAAAAACTGTTTTTT.